The 32 T cell receptor beta chains presented below share a single source sample, sequenced in a study of CD8 T cells in Susac syndrome. Roughly 0.45 to 1 ug RNA was reverse transcribed with random hexamers. TCRdb recomputed calls from the immunoSEQ multiplex PCR reads with MiXCR, one row per CDR3 protein. The repertoire holds some 150,000 distinct CDR3 sequences, with approximately 94% as singletons. The material sequenced was CD4+ T cells from PBMCs. All receptors derive from a human donor in good health.

The V call is TRBV28, the J call TRBJ2-7; 9 nucleotides align to TRBD1. CDR1 is MDHEN, CDR2 SYDVKM, per germline. The CDR3 is 14 amino acids. The junction had 7 bases not matched to a gene; V was cut back by 10 bases and J by 0 bases. CDR3 sequence: CATRGTGRSYEQYF. DNA for the CDR3: TGTGCCACCCGAGGGACAGGGCGCTCCTACGAGCAGTACTTC. Full variable domain (remainder filled in from reference TRBV28 and TRBJ2-7): DVKVTQSSRYLVKRTGEKVFLECVQDMDHENMFWYRQDPGLGLRLIYFSYDVKMKEKGDIPEGYSVSREKKERFSLILESASTNQTSMYLCATRGTGRSYEQYFGPGTRLTVT.

The rearrangement uses TRBV18 and TRBJ2-5; D gene uncertain. Per the germline V gene, CDR1 is KGHSH and CDR2 is LQKENI. V was shortened by 3 bases and J by 2 bases, with 7 bases between the two germline ends. This CDR3 is built from 13 residues. The CDR3 sequence: CASSPARQETQYF. The CDR3 DNA sequence: TGTGCCAGCTCACCCGCTCGGCAAGAGACCCAGTACTTC.

DNA for the CDR3: TGTGCCAGCAGTCCTACCGGGACTGGTGGACTAGCGAATAAACACGAGCAGTACTTC. Translating it yields CASSPTGTGGLANKHEQYF. This sequence joins TRBV6-1 and TRBJ2-7, with 9 bases identical to TRBD2. After removal of 5 bases from V and 5 bases from J, the junction contained 22 bases not matched to a gene. The CDR3 spans 19 residues. Germline values: CDR1 MNHNS, CDR2 SASEGT.

The CDR3 loop is CASSSGGEQFF. The CDR3, as DNA: TGTGCCAGCAGCTCGGGAGGTGAGCAGTTCTTC. J is TRBJ2-1 and V is TRBV7-9; 7 bases line up with TRBD2. The CDR3 length is 11 residues. V trimming: 4 bases; J trimming: 9 bases; junction bases outside the gene matches: 0. Germline-derived CDR1 and CDR2 are SEHNR and FQNEAQ (reference sequence).

The table lists this clonotype with a count of one. One end of the junction does not line up with germline, which may come from a read error. The chain combines TRBV18 with TRBJ1-1; maybe TRBD1 (5 bases). The CDR3 contains 13 residues. In germline, CDR1 is KGHSH, CDR2 LQKENI. In nucleotides, the CDR3 is TGTGCCACCTCAGGGACGGCTAACACTGAAGCTTTCTTT. Translated: CATSGTANTEAFF.

The chain links TRBV23-1 to TRBJ2-1, with 8 bases lining up with TRBD2. TRBV23-1 is flagged as an ORF with uncertain function. This CDR3 region has 17 residues. With V trimmed by 0 bases and J by 0 bases, 4 bases remained unmatched. For the CDR3, the DNA is TGCGCCAGCAGTCAATCGTTGGCGGGAGGCTCCTACAATGAGCAGTTCTTC. Protein: CASSQSLAGGSYNEQFF.

The chain is built from TRBV6-1 and TRBJ2-1; TRBD2 aligns across 13 bases. V was pared by 5 bases and J by 9 bases, with 7 bases of the junction left unmatched. CDR1 and CDR2 (germline): MNHNS, SASEGT. CDR3 length: 15 residues. The CDR3 bases are TGTGCCAGCAGTCAGACTAGCGGGAGGAATGTTGAGCAGTTCTTC. It is translated as CASSQTSGRNVEQFF.

The V gene is TRBV7-9, the J gene TRBJ2-6; D gene unclear. Germline-derived CDR1 and CDR2 are SEHNR and FQNEAQ (reference sequence). The CDR3 sequence is 16 residues long. Deletions cut 1 base from V and 0 bases from J, with 7 bases between. CDR3 protein: CASSLGISSGANVLTF. In DNA, the CDR3 is TGTGCCAGCAGCTTAGGTATTTCCTCTGGGGCCAACGTCCTGACTTTC.

The rearrangement links TRBV5-1 to TRBJ2-5; 10 nucleotides align to TRBD1. V was clipped by 3 bases and J by 5 bases; unmatched bases: 7. The CDR3 totals 15 residues. The germline gives CDR1 SGHRS, CDR2 YFSETQ. The CDR3 sequence is CASSWGQGMGETQYF. For the CDR3, the DNA is TGCGCCAGCAGCTGGGGACAGGGGATGGGGGAGACCCAGTACTTC.

The rearrangement links TRBV2 to TRBJ2-5, with TRBD2 identical over 7 bases. With V trimmed by 6 bases and J by 5 bases, 6 bases remained unmatched. Germline V gives CDR1 SNHLY, CDR2 FYNNEI. This CDR3 contains 13 residues. For the CDR3, the DNA is TGTGCCAGCAGCCTGGGAGGGTTGGAGACCCAGTACTTC. It is translated as CASSLGGLETQYF.

The chain carries TRBV6-1 and TRBJ1-1, with unresolved D. The CDR3 is 15 amino acids. V was shortened by 6 bases and J by 3 bases, with 17 bases between the two germline ends. Germline V gene lookup returns CDR1 MNHNS and CDR2 SASEGT. CDR3 region: CASSPRLTSHTEAFF. In DNA, the CDR3 is TGTGCCAGCAGCCCCAGGCTGACAAGTCACACTGAAGCTTTCTTT.

The chain is built from TRBV23-1 and TRBJ2-2; 7 bases fit TRBD2. TRBV23-1 is labeled an ORF, and its function is uncertain. The ends lost 0 bases at V and 4 bases at J; junction bases unmatched: 5. This CDR3 region has 16 residues. CDR3 sequence (DNA): TGCGCCAGCAGTCAATCGGAGGTAGCGGGCACCGGGGAGCTGTTTTTT. This translates into CASSQSEVAGTGELFF.

The V gene is TRBV24-1, the J gene TRBJ2-1, with D tentatively TRBD2 (5 bases). Trimming took off 6 bases at V and 4 bases at J, with 15 bases between the two ends. The CDR3 contains 15 residues. Germline CDR1 KGHDR, CDR2 SFDVKD. CDR3 amino acids: CATSSSRTPYNEQFF. DNA of the CDR3: TGTGCCACCAGTTCTTCCCGGACTCCATACAATGAGCAGTTCTTC.

The chain couples TRBV3-1 to TRBJ2-7; TRBD2 matches 8 bases. The CDR3 loop spans 14 amino acids. V shed 5 bases, J shed 2 bases, and the junction held 5 bases outside the gene matches. Per the germline V gene, CDR1 is LGHDT and CDR2 is YNNKEL (reference sequence). This CDR3 reads CASSASGLPYEQYF. As DNA, the CDR3 is TGTGCCAGCAGCGCTAGCGGGCTACCCTACGAGCAGTACTTC.

This clonotype occurred once. The chain uses TRBV4-2 and TRBJ1-2; 10 positions agree with TRBD1. The CDR3 loop spans 15 amino acids. Per the germline V gene, CDR1 is LGHNA and CDR2 is YNFKEQ. Trimming removed 5 bases from V and 7 bases from J; junction bases left unmatched: 10. CDR3 amino acids: CASSGKDRGRVGYTF. The CDR3 DNA follows: TGTGCCAGCAGCGGAAAAGACAGGGGGCGGGTTGGCTACACCTTC.

CDR3 in amino acids: CAWSDRFNEQFF. CDR3 DNA sequence: TGTGCCTGGAGTGACAGATTCAATGAGCAGTTCTTC. This chain links TRBV30 with TRBJ2-1; D call uncertain. The V end was cut by 1 base, the J end by 6 bases, with 7 bases between. The CDR3 spans 12 residues. The V gene's germline CDR1 is GTSNPN and CDR2 SVGIG (reference sequence).

A note on this clonotype: At one end the junction does not follow the germline gene, possibly because of a read error. The V gene is TRBV2, the J gene TRBJ2-5; the D gene is possibly TRBD2 (5 bases). Germline-derived CDR1 and CDR2 are SNHLY and FYNNEI. The CDR3 sequence is 14 residues long. The CDR3 loop reads CASTEGLAGETQYF. The CDR3 DNA reads as TGTGCCAGCACTGAAGGGCTAGCAGGAGAGACCCAGTACTTC.

The sample holds one count of this clonotype. J is TRBJ1-1 and V is TRBV5-1; TRBD1 matches at 8 bases. V lost 0 bases, J lost 7 bases, and 5 bases stayed unmatched. CDR1 and CDR2 (germline): SGHRS, YFSETQ. CDR3 length: 14 amino acids. CDR3 sequence: CASSLEWDRREAFF. CDR3 in DNA: TGCGCCAGCAGCTTGGAGTGGGACAGGCGTGAAGCTTTCTTT.

The chain has TRBV3-1 and TRBJ2-1; D not certain. Germline V lookup: CDR1 LGHDT, CDR2 YNNKEL (reference sequence). This CDR3 is built from 12 residues. V was cut by 0 bases and J by 9 bases, with 6 bases left in between. The CDR3 sequence: CASSQDPSEQFF. The CDR3 bases are TGTGCCAGCAGCCAAGATCCGAGTGAGCAGTTCTTC.

The V gene is TRBV9, the J gene TRBJ2-1; D possibly corresponds to TRBD1 (6 bases). CDR3 length equals 18 residues. Germline V gives CDR1 SGDLS, CDR2 YYNGEE. V was shortened by 4 bases and J by 4 bases, with 24 bases between the two germline ends. CDR3 nucleotide sequence: TGTGCCAGCAGCCTCAGGGGAGACAGTCGGGGTCCATACAATGAGCAGTTCTTC. This codes for CASSLRGDSRGPYNEQFF.

The V call is TRBV20-1, the J call TRBJ2-5; TRBD2 agrees at 14 bases. With V trimmed by 6 bases and J by 5 bases, 8 bases remained unmatched. The CDR3 loop spans 15 amino acids. Germline V gene sequence: CDR1 DFQATT, CDR2 SNEGSKA (reference sequence). CDR3 bases: TGCAGTGCCGCGGGACTAGCGGGAGTCGGGGAGACCCAGTACTTC. Translation: CSAAGLAGVGETQYF.

This sequence joins TRBV7-8 and TRBJ2-3, with D perhaps TRBD1 (6 bases). Trimming left V 4 bases short and J 2 bases short, with 10 bases between. Germline CDR1 and CDR2: SGHVS and FQNEAQ. This CDR3 comprises 14 residues. CDR3 in amino acids: CASSSDSHTDTQYF. CDR3 nucleotide sequence: TGTGCCAGCAGCTCGGACAGTCACACAGATACGCAGTATTTT.

The chain employs TRBV3-1 and TRBJ2-3; no reliable D call. The CDR3 runs 13 residues. CDR1 and CDR2 from the germline V gene are LGHDT and YNNKEL (reference sequence). The V end lost 0 bases, the J end lost 3 bases, and 4 bases lay between the germline ends. The chain's CDR3 is CASSQDGTDTQYF. CDR3 nucleotide sequence: TGTGCCAGCAGCCAAGATGGGACAGATACGCAGTATTTT.

The chain has TRBV9 and TRBJ2-7, with a weak D call TRBD1 (8 bases). Germline loops: CDR1 SGDLS, CDR2 YYNGEE. Trimming took off 3 bases at V and 8 bases at J, with 24 bases between the two ends. This CDR3 region has 16 residues. The CDR3 sequence: CASSAQGGTEAGQQYF. CDR3 sequence (DNA): TGTGCCAGCAGCGCACAGGGGGGGACAGAGGCTGGTCAGCAGTACTTC.

The chain combines TRBV20-1 with TRBJ2-1; D possibly corresponds to TRBD2 (5 bases). The germline gives CDR1 DFQATT, CDR2 SNEGSKA (reference sequence). The CDR3 contains 16 residues. The V gene lost 6 bases and the J gene lost 2 bases, with 20 bases spanning the gap. This chain's CDR3 is CSATPWENSAYNEQFF. The CDR3 nucleotides are TGCAGTGCGACCCCCTGGGAGAACAGCGCCTACAATGAGCAGTTCTTC.

CDR3 in amino acids: CASSAQYGYTF. The CDR3 coding sequence is TGTGCCAGCAGTGCGCAGTATGGCTACACCTTC. The chain joins TRBV2 to TRBJ1-2; D remains unclear. This CDR3 contains 11 residues. In germline, CDR1 is SNHLY, CDR2 FYNNEI. V was shortened by 4 bases and J by 5 bases, with 5 bases between the two germline ends.

The J gene is TRBJ1-2, the V gene TRBV20-1, with D unclear. The V and J ends lost 6 bases and 4 bases respectively, with 12 bases between them. CDR1 DFQATT and CDR2 SNEGSKA come from the germline V gene (reference sequence). The CDR3 is made up of 12 amino acids. As DNA, the CDR3 is TGCAGTGCCAAACTGGGAAGCTATGGCTACACCTTC. This encodes CSAKLGSYGYTF.

The genes are TRBV29-1 and TRBJ1-4, with D hard to call. The CDR3 length is 12 residues. Trimming took 4 bases from V and 0 from J, leaving 3 bases between them. The germline V gene encodes CDR1 SQVTM and CDR2 ANQGSEA. The CDR3 DNA reads TGCAGCGTTGTCTCAACTAATGAAAAACTGTTTTTT. Its protein is CSVVSTNEKLFF.

V and J are TRBV2 and TRBJ2-5; D is unclear. V was pared by 6 bases and J by 5 bases, with 7 bases between. This CDR3 region has 11 residues. Germline V gives CDR1 SNHLY, CDR2 FYNNEI. Here the CDR3 reads CASSVRETQYF. Written as DNA, the CDR3 is TGTGCCAGCAGCGTTAGGGAGACCCAGTACTTC.

The CDR3 DNA follows: TGCAGTGCTGGGGACCTAGCGGGAGTGGCCTACGAGCAGTACTTC. This encodes CSAGDLAGVAYEQYF. V gene TRBV20-1 combines with J gene TRBJ2-7; 10 bases agree with TRBD2. Germline-derived CDR1 and CDR2 are DFQATT and SNEGSKA (reference sequence). The CDR3 consists of 15 residues. The V segment lost 5 bases and the J segment 2 bases; nucleotides outside the gene matches: 9.

The CDR3 sequence is CASKRQKNQPQHF. The CDR3 DNA follows: TGTGCCAGTAAACGACAGAAAAATCAGCCCCAGCATTTT. J is TRBJ1-5 and V is TRBV19, with D perhaps matching TRBD1 (5 bases). Trimming took 7 bases from V and 4 from J, leaving 11 bases between them. The germline CDR1 and CDR2 sequences are LNHDA and SQIVND (reference sequence). The CDR3 totals 13 residues. The entire variable domain, with the rest obtained from reference TRBV19 and TRBJ1-5, is as follows: DGGITQSPKYLFRKEGQNVTLSCEQNLNHDAMYWYRQDPGQGLRLIYYSQIVNDFQKGDIAEGYSVSREKKESFPLTVTSAQKNPTAFYLCASKRQKNQPQHFGDGTRLSIL.

The chain recombines TRBV6-5 with TRBJ2-4; TRBD2 aligns across 8 bases. V was clipped by 6 bases and J by 15 bases; unmatched bases: 16. Germline CDR1 and CDR2: MNHEY and SVGAGI. CDR3 size: 14 residues. As DNA, the CDR3 is TGTGCCAGCAGACTTGTGTCGGGGGGGACTAGGGTGTACTTC. Protein product: CASRLVSGGTRVYF.